The 32 T cell receptor beta chains below were found in one sample sequenced in a study of blood T cell repertoires in COVID-19. Clones were read by immunoSEQ multiplex PCR, and TCRdb kept only the in-frame ones, dropping some. The sample holds 150,000 to 200,000 clones, around 72% seen once. The specimen was peripheral blood. These receptors were collected from a woman older than 75 with acute or convalescent COVID-19.

The CDR3 nucleotides are TGTGCCAGCAGCTTAACCCTGACTGACAGTGAGCAGTTCTTC. This codes for CASSLTLTDSEQFF. The chain couples TRBV11-2 to TRBJ2-1, with D maybe TRBD1 (5 bases). Trimming left V 2 bases short and J 9 bases short, with 14 bases between. The V gene's germline CDR1 is SGHAT and CDR2 FQNNGV. The CDR3 extends over 14 amino acids.

The rearrangement links TRBV28 to TRBJ2-1, with D possibly being TRBD2 (5 bases). This CDR3 spans 17 amino acids. CDR1 and CDR2 (germline): MDHEN, SYDVKM. The ends were cut back, 7 bases at V and 1 base at J, with 20 bases in the middle. The CDR3 region is CASTLSLLGGSYNEQFF. CDR3 DNA sequence: TGTGCCAGCACCTTGTCCCTCCTCGGCGGGTCCTACAATGAGCAGTTCTTC.

The chain joins TRBV28 to TRBJ1-3, with D perhaps matching TRBD1 (5 bases). V shed 4 bases and J shed 4 bases, with 11 bases lying between them. The CDR3 sequence is 14 residues long. Germline-derived CDR1 and CDR2 are MDHEN and SYDVKM. CDR3 amino acids: CASSSTATGNTIYF. Written as DNA, the CDR3 is TGTGCCAGCAGTTCGACAGCTACGGGAAACACCATATATTTT.

The rearrangement uses TRBV7-2 and TRBJ1-2; 9 nucleotides match TRBD1. Trimming cost V 4 bases and J 6 bases; bases outside gene matches: 9. This CDR3 comprises 15 residues. The germline gives CDR1 SGHTA, CDR2 FQGNSA. The CDR3: CASSSGGTGLNGYTF. CDR3 DNA: TGTGCCAGCAGCTCAGGTGGGACAGGGCTAAATGGCTACACCTTC. Complete variable domain (other parts from reference TRBV7-2 and TRBJ1-2): GAGVSQSPSNKVTEKGKDVELRCDPISGHTALYWYRQSLGQGLEFLIYFQGNSAPDKSGLPSDRFSAERTGGSVSTLTIQRTQQEDSAVYLCASSSGGTGLNGYTFGSGTRLTVV.

V gene TRBV12-3 or TRBV12-4 combines with J gene TRBJ2-2, with unresolved D. Between the trimmed V and J ends, which lost 8 bases and 6 bases, there was a span of 13 bases. The CDR3 is 13 amino acids. The CDR3 reads CASGQYESGELFF. CDR3 coding DNA: TGTGCCAGCGGGCAGTACGAGTCCGGGGAGCTGTTTTTT.

The chain carries TRBV19 and TRBJ1-2, with unresolved D. CDR1 and CDR2 from the germline V gene are LNHDA and SQIVND (reference sequence). The CDR3 runs to 13 residues. Trimming stripped 6 bases from V and 6 bases from J, with 14 bases between. This CDR3 is CASSPSSYDGYTF. The CDR3 bases are TGTGCCAGTAGCCCGTCTAGTTATGATGGCTACACCTTC. The entire variable domain, with the rest obtained from reference TRBV19 and TRBJ1-2, is as follows: DGGITQSPKYLFRKEGQNVTLSCEQNLNHDAMYWYRQDPGQGLRLIYYSQIVNDFQKGDIAEGYSVSREKKESFPLTVTSAQKNPTAFYLCASSPSSYDGYTFGSGTRLTVV.

The V and J genes are TRBV7-2 and TRBJ2-2; 7 nucleotides align to TRBD2. The CDR3 runs to 14 residues. Germline values: CDR1 SGHTA, CDR2 FQGNSA. Trimming cost V 1 base and J 6 bases; bases outside gene matches: 2. The CDR3 here is CASSLVAGAGELFF. Written as DNA, the CDR3 is TGTGCCAGCAGCTTAGTTGCGGGAGCCGGGGAGCTGTTTTTT. Complete variable domain (other parts from reference TRBV7-2 and TRBJ2-2): GAGVSQSPSNKVTEKGKDVELRCDPISGHTALYWYRQSLGQGLEFLIYFQGNSAPDKSGLPSDRFSAERTGGSVSTLTIQRTQQEDSAVYLCASSLVAGAGELFFGEGSRLTVL.

This clone was seen once. The V call is TRBV27, the J call TRBJ2-1; 11 nucleotides line up with TRBD2. V lost 6 bases to trimming and J lost 7 bases; unmatched junction nucleotides: 11. Germline CDR1 MNHEY, CDR2 SMNVEV (reference sequence). The CDR3 sequence is 16 residues long. As DNA, the CDR3 is TGTGCCAGCAGCCGGGATCGGACTAGCGGGTGGAATGAGCAGTTCTTC. Protein: CASSRDRTSGWNEQFF.

The V call is TRBV4-2, the J call TRBJ1-2; D remains ambiguous. V lost 0 bases and J lost 3, with 5 bases in between. CDR1 is LGHNA, CDR2 YNFKEQ, per germline. CDR3 length: 13 residues. The CDR3 protein is CASSQDADYGYTF. The DNA for the CDR3 is TGTGCCAGCAGCCAAGATGCGGACTATGGCTACACCTTC.

This sequence joins TRBV4-2 and TRBJ1-1; D unresolved. V lost 0 bases and J lost 1, with 15 bases in between. The CDR3 contains 17 residues. Germline loops: CDR1 LGHNA, CDR2 YNFKEQ. CDR3 in amino acids: CASSQDPATRSNTEAFF. DNA for the CDR3: TGTGCCAGCAGCCAAGATCCCGCAACAAGATCGAACACTGAAGCTTTCTTT.

A remark on this clone: The sample holds other DNA sequences that translate to the same CDR3. The gene calls are TRBV6-5 and TRBJ1-5; TRBD1 matches 11 bases. The germline CDR1 and CDR2 sequences are MNHEY and SVGAGI. V trimming: 6 bases; J trimming: 1 base; junction bases outside the gene matches: 2. This CDR3 is built from 15 residues. The CDR3 here is CASSGQGASNQPQHF. DNA of the CDR3: TGTGCCAGCAGCGGACAGGGGGCGAGCAATCAGCCCCAGCATTTT.

This clone was counted between two and nine times. The gene calls are TRBV2 and TRBJ1-5; 9 nucleotides agree with TRBD1. Germline loops: CDR1 SNHLY, CDR2 FYNNEI. The CDR3 runs to 17 residues. J lost 7 bases, V lost 4 bases, and 14 bases had no gene match. CDR3 DNA sequence: TGTGCCAGCAGTGTAAAGGTATGGACAGGGGTTAGGCAGCCCCAGCATTTT. Its protein is CASSVKVWTGVRQPQHF.

This chain joins TRBV4-1 and TRBJ1-2, with 7 bases aligning to TRBD1. The CDR3 contains 16 residues. V gave up 0 bases and J gave up 4 bases; unmatched junction bases: 8. Germline assignment: CDR1 MGHRA and CDR2 YSYEKL. The CDR3, as DNA: TGCGCCAGCAGCCAAGATCCCGGGACAGCTACCTATGGCTACACCTTC. This sequence encodes CASSQDPGTATYGYTF.

Ten or more counts support this clone. V usage is TRBV19 and J usage is TRBJ2-7, with 10 bases lining up with TRBD2. This CDR3 has 14 residues. The J segment lost 6 bases and the V segment lost 6 bases, leaving 8 bases of the junction unmatched. Germline assignment: CDR1 LNHDA and CDR2 SQIVND (reference sequence). The DNA of the CDR3 is TGTGCCAGTAGCCCGGGACTAGCGACCTCCGAGCAGTACTTC. This codes for CASSPGLATSEQYF.

The chain combines TRBV27 with TRBJ2-3; 7 positions match TRBD2. The J segment lost 6 bases and the V segment lost 6 bases, leaving 15 bases of the junction unmatched. The CDR3 has 16 residues. Germline CDR1 reads MNHEY; CDR2 reads SMNVEV (reference sequence). This chain's CDR3 is CASSRQRDVLMDTQYF. Here the CDR3 DNA reads TGTGCCAGCAGCCGACAGCGGGACGTTTTAATGGATACGCAGTATTTT.

The chain couples TRBV6-6 to TRBJ1-2; D unclear. Germline V gene data show CDR1 as MNHNY and CDR2 as SVGAGI (reference sequence). The CDR3 covers 14 residues. V lost 9 bases and J lost 1, with 15 bases in between. The CDR3: CASSYAHSNYGYTF. Written as DNA, the CDR3 is TGTGCCAGTTCGTATGCCCACAGTAACTATGGCTACACCTTC.

The chain joins TRBV7-2 to TRBJ1-2, with 9 positions matching TRBD1. The CDR3 runs 13 residues. Germline CDR1 and CDR2: SGHTA and FQGNSA. Trimming cost V 6 bases and J 10 bases; bases outside gene matches: 9. In DNA, the CDR3 is TGTGCCAGCAGTTCCCCGGGACAGGGAACCTACACCTTC. As protein: CASSSPGQGTYTF.

This chain links TRBV13 with TRBJ2-1, with 12 positions matching TRBD1. The CDR3 sequence is 16 residues long. The ends lost 3 bases at V and 5 bases at J; junction bases unmatched: 5. Per the germline V gene, CDR1 is PRHDT and CDR2 is FYEKMQ (reference sequence). The chain's CDR3 is CASSFRGTGGHNEQFF. CDR3 DNA: TGTGCCAGCAGCTTCCGAGGGACAGGGGGCCACAATGAGCAGTTCTTC.

The chain is built from TRBV2 and TRBJ2-1; the match to TRBD2 covers 7 bases. V trimming: 3 bases; J trimming: 6 bases; junction bases outside the gene matches: 8. The germline V gene has CDR1 SNHLY and CDR2 FYNNEI. This CDR3 spans 15 amino acids. The CDR3 DNA reads TGTGCCAGCAGTGACGGAGGGAGGGCGCTCAATGAGCAGTTCTTC. It yields the protein CASSDGGRALNEQFF. The variable domain in full, with the rest retrieved from reference TRBV2 and TRBJ2-1, is EPEVTQTPSHQVTQMGQEVILRCVPISNHLYFYWYRQILGQKVEFLVSFYNNEISEKSEIFDDQFSVERPDGSNFTLKIRSTKLEDSAMYFCASSDGGRALNEQFFGPGTRLTVL.

The chain joins TRBV3-1 (or the pseudogene TRBV3-2) to TRBJ2-5; TRBD1 matches 8 bases. CDR1 is LGHDT and CDR2 is YNNKEL in the germline V gene (reference sequence). The CDR3 spans 16 residues. Trimming took 0 bases from V and 4 from J; bases not matched to a gene: 7. This CDR3 reads CASSQEAGGAGETQYF. The DNA of the CDR3 is TGTGCCAGCAGCCAAGAGGCAGGGGGCGCGGGAGAGACCCAGTACTTC.

In its sample, this clone was seen a few times. The V and J genes are TRBV27 and TRBJ1-2; 12 bases line up with TRBD1. Germline V gene data show CDR1 as MNHEY and CDR2 as SMNVEV (reference sequence). This CDR3 spans 16 amino acids. J gave up 8 bases and V 0 bases, and 7 bases lay outside the gene matches. The CDR3 region is CASSLSPGTGGLGYTF. DNA of the CDR3: TGTGCCAGCAGTTTATCGCCCGGGACAGGGGGCTTAGGCTACACCTTC.

The CDR3 loop reads CASSLGRATYNEQFF. CDR3 nucleotide sequence: TGTGCCAGCAGCTTAGGCAGGGCGACCTACAATGAGCAGTTCTTC. This chain joins TRBV5-6 and TRBJ2-1, with D tentatively TRBD1 (5 bases). Between the trimmed V and J ends, which lost 2 bases and 2 bases, there was a span of 11 bases. Germline lookup yields CDR1 SGHDT and CDR2 YYEEEE. This CDR3 comprises 15 residues. The complete variable domain, with remaining parts taken from reference TRBV5-6 and TRBJ2-1, reads DAGVTQSPTHLIKTRGQQVTLRCSPKSGHDTVSWYQQALGQGPQFIFQYYEEEERQRGNFPDRFSGHQFPNYSSELNVNALLLGDSALYLCASSLGRATYNEQFFGPGTRLTVL.

This chain links TRBV19 with TRBJ1-2, with a possible D match to TRBD1 (6 bases). The length of the CDR3 is 18 residues. Germline V CDR1 and CDR2: LNHDA, SQIVND (reference sequence). Trimming shortened V by 6 bases and J by 0 bases, and 23 bases separated the two germline ends. CDR3 in amino acids: CASRAGGVGHQANYGYTF. In DNA form, the CDR3 reads TGTGCCAGTAGAGCAGGTGGAGTGGGACACCAAGCTAACTATGGCTACACCTTC.

The chain links TRBV5-1 to TRBJ1-6; no definite D call. Trimming removed 2 bases from V and 9 bases from J, with 12 bases in between. This CDR3 is 14 amino acids long. In germline, CDR1 is SGHRS, CDR2 YFSETQ. This CDR3 reads CASSFFQAISPLHF. CDR3 bases: TGCGCCAGCAGCTTTTTTCAGGCGATTTCACCCCTCCACTTT.

The V gene is TRBV29-1, the J gene TRBJ2-3; TRBD1 agrees at 7 bases. This CDR3 contains 14 residues. From germline, CDR1 is SQVTM and CDR2 ANQGSEA. V lost 2 bases and J lost 1; bases outside the gene matches: 3. CDR3 sequence: CSVEFGQGTDTQYF. The CDR3 DNA is TGCAGCGTTGAATTTGGACAGGGCACAGATACGCAGTATTTT.

The gene calls are TRBV13 and TRBJ1-1; a possible D gene is TRBD1 (6 bases). V lost 7 bases and J lost 1, with 16 bases in between. The germline V gene encodes CDR1 PRHDT and CDR2 FYEKMQ (reference sequence). This CDR3 is 15 amino acids long. The CDR3 here is CASKGPGQPNTEAFF. The CDR3 DNA follows: TGTGCCAGCAAAGGACCGGGACAACCGAACACTGAAGCTTTCTTT.

This chain connects TRBV29-1 to TRBJ1-1, with 8 nucleotides matching TRBD1. Trimming took 0 bases from V and 11 from J; bases not matched to a gene: 5. The CDR3 has 12 amino acids. The V gene's germline CDR1 is SQVTM and CDR2 ANQGSEA. CDR3 sequence (DNA): TGCAGCGTTGAAGAACGGACAGGGAGGGCTTTCTTT. Translating it yields CSVEERTGRAFF.

This chain connects TRBV28 to TRBJ1-5; a possible D gene is TRBD1 (6 bases). Germline values: CDR1 MDHEN, CDR2 SYDVKM. The CDR3 length is 13 residues. Trimming stripped 7 bases from V and 3 bases from J, with 10 bases between. In DNA, the CDR3 is TGTGCCAGCACGGACAGCTACAATCAGCCCCAGCATTTT. Its protein product is CASTDSYNQPQHF. Drawing the rest from reference TRBV28 and TRBJ1-5, the complete variable domain is DVKVTQSSRYLVKRTGEKVFLECVQDMDHENMFWYRQDPGLGLRLIYFSYDVKMKEKGDIPEGYSVSREKKERFSLILESASTNQTSMYLCASTDSYNQPQHFGDGTRLSIL.

The genes are TRBV27 and TRBJ1-6; 8 positions match TRBD1. J was trimmed by 13 bases and V by 7 bases; bases with no gene match: 18. Looked up from germline, CDR1 is MNHEY and CDR2 is SMNVEV (reference sequence). The CDR3 is made up of 16 amino acids. CDR3 protein: CASTQLLQTGESPLHF. Written as DNA, the CDR3 is TGTGCCAGCACCCAGCTTCTTCAGACAGGGGAGTCTCCCCTCCACTTT.

This chain connects TRBV9 to TRBJ2-1, with TRBD2 as a possible D gene (6 bases). Germline V gene data show CDR1 as SGDLS and CDR2 as YYNGEE. V was trimmed by 0 bases and J by 4 bases, leaving 11 bases between them. The CDR3 has 15 residues. The CDR3 nucleotides read TGTGCCAGCAGCGTAGGGGTAGCGGAGTACAATGAGCAGTTCTTC. Translating gives CASSVGVAEYNEQFF. The full variable domain, its missing parts supplied by reference TRBV9 and TRBJ2-1, is DSGVTQTPKHLITATGQRVTLRCSPRSGDLSVYWYQQSLDQGLQFLIQYYNGEERAKGNILERFSAQQFPDLHSELNLSSLELGDSALYFCASSVGVAEYNEQFFGPGTRLTVL.

V and J are TRBV27 and TRBJ2-5, with 9 nucleotides matching TRBD1. The CDR3 totals 13 residues. The germline V gene encodes CDR1 MNHEY and CDR2 SMNVEV (reference sequence). V was clipped by 8 bases and J by 4 bases; unmatched bases: 5. The CDR3 DNA reads TGTGCCAGCGAGGGACAGGGTGGAGAGACCCAGTACTTC. Translation: CASEGQGGETQYF.

The V call is TRBV7-9, the J call TRBJ1-2, with 8 bases lining up with TRBD1. The CDR3 sequence is 19 residues long. Germline V gene data show CDR1 as SEHNR and CDR2 as FQNEAQ (reference sequence). With 1 base clipped from V and 8 bases from J, the junction kept 21 bases outside the gene matches. CDR3 sequence (DNA): TGTGCCAGCAGCTTAGTAACTTCCCAGGGGGCGTTAGTAGTTAACGGCTACACCTTC. Its translation: CASSLVTSQGALVVNGYTF. Filled out from reference TRBV7-9 and TRBJ1-2, the complete variable domain reads DTGVSQNPRHKITKRGQNVTFRCDPISEHNRLYWYRQTLGQGPEFLTYFQNEAQLEKSRLLSDRFSAERPKGSFSTLEIQRTEQGDSAMYLCASSLVTSQGALVVNGYTFGSGTRLTVV.